One and the same sample provided the 2 T cell receptor beta chains below, sequenced in a study of a mutant IDH1 vaccine in newly diagnosed glioma. The table came from immunoSEQ multiplex PCR; TCRdb's copy has only in-frame clones and leaves some out. This sample carries tens of thousands of clones, roughly 74% of them seen once, and the ten largest clones take over 4%. No cognate antigen is known for these TCRs. Time point meaning: week 35, safety follow-up. What each vaccine dose contained was 300 ug of mutant IDH1 20-mer peptide, accompanied by topical imiquimod. The sample here was PBMCs, taken from a glioma patient whose treatment included an IDH1 peptide vaccine. Every receptor here comes from a man in his forties or fifties with glioma.

The CDR3 loop is CASSYSDRTDTQYF. CDR3 bases: TGTGCCAGCAGTTACTCGGACCGCACAGATACGCAGTATTTT. This sequence joins TRBV6-5 and TRBJ2-3; D remains ambiguous. V shed 0 bases and J shed 1 base, with 5 bases lying between them. Germline CDR1 is MNHEY and CDR2 is SVGAGI. The CDR3 has 14 residues.

The sample holds a few counts of this clone. CDR3 bases: TGTGCCAGCAGTGAGTACAGGGGGAACACTGAAGCTTTCTTT. As protein: CASSEYRGNTEAFF. The chain uses TRBV2 and TRBJ1-1, with TRBD1 matching over 7 bases. This CDR3 spans 14 amino acids. J lost 1 base, V lost 3 bases, and 2 bases had no gene match. Germline CDR1 is SNHLY and CDR2 is FYNNEI.